Each of the 32 T cell receptor beta chains below was sequenced from the same sample in a study of blood T cell repertoires in COVID-19. Repertoires were generated with immunoSEQ multiplex PCR, while TCRdb's copy carries only in-frame clones and drops some. The data contain 270,000 or so clones, around nine tenths of them singletons. Specimen: peripheral blood. The receptors shown here come from a woman aged 30 to 39 with COVID-19, enrolled during active disease.

The chain uses TRBV5-4 and TRBJ2-5, with D perhaps TRBD1 (6 bases). Trimming cost V 0 bases and J 5 bases, with 8 bases left between them. CDR1 is SGHNT, CDR2 YYREEE, per germline (reference sequence). This CDR3 has 13 amino acids. The CDR3 DNA reads as TGTGCCAGCAGCTTGGATGGGGGCGAGACCCAGTACTTC. It is translated as CASSLDGGETQYF.

The chain uses TRBV18 and TRBJ1-5, with a tentative D call TRBD1 (5 bases). V gave up 5 bases and J gave up 2 bases, with 7 bases separating them. The germline gives CDR1 KGHSH, CDR2 LQKENI. The CDR3 runs to 13 residues. CDR3 bases: TGTGCCAGCTCAATCAGGGGCAATCAGCCCCAGCATTTT. Its protein is CASSIRGNQPQHF.

The chain links TRBV5-8 to TRBJ2-7, with D possibly matching TRBD2 (5 bases). CDR1 SGHTS and CDR2 YDEGEE come from the germline V gene. CDR3 length: 13 amino acids. Trimming removed 2 bases from V and 0 bases from J, with 6 bases in between. Written as DNA, the CDR3 is TGTGCCAGCAGCTTAGGGAGCTCCTACGAGCAGTACTTC. It is translated as CASSLGSSYEQYF. The variable domain in full, completed from reference TRBV5-8 and TRBJ2-7, reads EAGVTQSPTHLIKTRGQQATLRCSPISGHTSVYWYQQALGLGLQFLLWYDEGEERNRGNFPPRFSGRQFPNYSSELNVNALELEDSALYLCASSLGSSYEQYFGPGTRLTVT.

The V gene is TRBV25-1, the J gene TRBJ2-7; D is perhaps TRBD2 (6 bases). The V gene's germline CDR1 is MGHDK and CDR2 SYGVNS. V lost 3 bases, J lost 3 bases, and 21 bases lay in between. The CDR3 contains 17 residues. CDR3 sequence reads: CASSDYSGFSTHYEQYF. CDR3 in DNA: TGTGCCAGCAGTGATTATAGCGGATTTTCTACCCACTACGAGCAGTACTTC.

The chain is built from TRBV18 and TRBJ2-1; 16 nucleotides agree with TRBD2. V shed 3 bases, J shed 9 bases, and the junction held 8 bases outside the gene matches. The CDR3 extends over 17 amino acids. Looked up from germline, CDR1 is KGHSH and CDR2 is LQKENI. The DNA for the CDR3 is TGTGCCAGCTCACCCCCCGGGACTAGCGGGGGGGCGGGTGAGCAGTTCTTC. Translated, it gives CASSPPGTSGGAGEQFF.

The chain uses TRBV3-1 (or the pseudogene TRBV3-2) and TRBJ2-5; TRBD2 agrees at 11 bases. The CDR3 runs to 18 residues. Germline CDR1 LGHDT, CDR2 YNNKEL (reference sequence). After removal of 7 bases from V and 2 bases from J, the junction contained 15 bases not matched to a gene. Here the CDR3 DNA reads TGTGCCAGCAAAGGCCTAGCGGGGGGACTGGTCCGGCAAGAGACCCAGTACTTC. Its translation is CASKGLAGGLVRQETQYF.

V usage is TRBV5-5 and J usage is TRBJ1-6; D not resolved. CDR1 and CDR2 from the germline V gene are SGHKS and YYEKEE (reference sequence). The V end was cut by 1 base, the J end by 10 bases, with 15 bases between. The CDR3 is made up of 15 amino acids. Here the CDR3 reads CASSLISDFYSPLHF. In DNA form, the CDR3 reads TGTGCCAGCAGCTTGATCTCCGATTTCTACTCACCCCTCCACTTT.

The V and J genes are TRBV25-1 and TRBJ1-5, with 11 bases aligning to TRBD1. Germline assignment: CDR1 MGHDK and CDR2 SYGVNS. This CDR3 is 17 amino acids long. Trimming at V came to 7 bases and at J to 5 bases, leaving 13 bases not matched to a gene. Written as DNA, the CDR3 is TGTGCCAGCACCCAAGGTGACCAGGACAGGGGGCATCAGCCCCAGCATTTT. Encoded protein: CASTQGDQDRGHQPQHF.

In its sample, this clone was seen once. The chain is built from TRBV4-2 and TRBJ1-5; maybe TRBD1 (5 bases). The V end was cut by 0 bases, the J end by 4 bases, with 16 bases between. CDR1 and CDR2 from the germline V gene are LGHNA and YNFKEQ. The CDR3 consists of 17 residues. CDR3 in DNA: TGTGCCAGCAGCCAAGATAACGGGTTGCGGGGGAATCAGCCCCAGCATTTT. Residues: CASSQDNGLRGNQPQHF.

This clone turned up a few times. The V call is TRBV12-1, the J call TRBJ2-5; TRBD1, the table's D call, was not compared with the DNA. TRBV12-1 is a known pseudogene. The CDR3 has 16 amino acids. For the CDR3, the DNA is TGTGCCAGCAGCCCACCCAGGTGGTTAATCAAAGAGACCCAGTACTTC. This translates into CASSPPRWLIKETQYF.

This clone came up a few times. The rearrangement joins TRBV5-1 to TRBJ2-7; D is possibly TRBD1 (6 bases). Germline V gives CDR1 SGHRS, CDR2 YFSETQ. The CDR3 loop spans 15 amino acids. Trimming removed 4 bases from V and 1 base from J, with 15 bases in between. As DNA, the CDR3 is TGCGCCAGCAGCCCCGGAGGACAGCTTTCCTACGAGCAGTACTTC. The encoded protein is CASSPGGQLSYEQYF.

J is TRBJ2-1 and V is TRBV9; D uncertain. V gave up 0 bases and J gave up 9 bases, with 13 bases separating them. Germline assignment: CDR1 SGDLS and CDR2 YYNGEE. The length of the CDR3 is 14 residues. This CDR3 reads CASSVGGSLGEQFF. The CDR3 coding sequence is TGTGCCAGCAGCGTAGGCGGCAGTCTCGGTGAGCAGTTCTTC.

This chain uses TRBV5-5 with TRBJ2-3; no clear D. CDR3 length: 14 amino acids. Trimming took off 0 bases at V and 6 bases at J, with 11 bases between the two ends. Germline V gene lookup returns CDR1 SGHKS and CDR2 YYEKEE (reference sequence). The CDR3 here is CASSLAGGFDTQYF. In nucleotides, the CDR3 is TGTGCCAGCAGCTTGGCGGGTGGCTTCGATACGCAGTATTTT.

The chain carries TRBV9 and TRBJ2-5; 10 bases align to TRBD2. The CDR3 runs to 16 residues. The germline V gene encodes CDR1 SGDLS and CDR2 YYNGEE. Unmatched junction bases numbered 7, after V lost 0 bases and J lost 5 bases. This CDR3 is CASSVEWGSGGETQYF. CDR3 DNA: TGTGCCAGCAGCGTAGAGTGGGGTAGCGGGGGGGAGACCCAGTACTTC.

This clone appeared a few times. The V call is TRBV2, the J call TRBJ2-5; perhaps TRBD2 as D (6 bases). Germline-derived CDR1 and CDR2 are SNHLY and FYNNEI. The V gene lost 6 bases and the J gene lost 2 bases, with 10 bases spanning the gap. The CDR3 covers 13 residues. The CDR3 loop is CASRTRRQETQYF. The CDR3 region has the DNA TGTGCCAGCAGGACTAGAAGACAAGAGACCCAGTACTTC.

This clone was seen a single time. DNA of the CDR3: TGTGCCAGCAGTTCTCAACTAGAGGGACTTGACGAGCAGTACTTC. This translates into CASSSQLEGLDEQYF. The V gene is TRBV28, the J gene TRBJ2-7; possibly TRBD2 for D (6 bases). From germline, CDR1 is MDHEN and CDR2 SYDVKM. The CDR3 has 15 amino acids. Trimming shortened V by 4 bases and J by 5 bases, and 18 bases separated the two germline ends.

V gene TRBV3-1 (or the pseudogene TRBV3-2) combines with J gene TRBJ1-2, with D hard to call. The CDR3 totals 16 residues. Trimming pared 1 base from V and 3 bases from J, leaving 15 bases between. The V gene's germline CDR1 is LGHDT and CDR2 YNNKEL (reference sequence). As DNA, the CDR3 is TGTGCCAGCAGCCAAGGGGCGGGTCCAGAGGACTATGGCTACACCTTC. Protein product: CASSQGAGPEDYGYTF.

DNA of the CDR3: TGCGCCAGCAGCTTGGTCGCGGGGGACTACAATGAGCAGTTCTTC. The encoded protein is CASSLVAGDYNEQFF. The chain links TRBV5-1 to TRBJ2-1, with TRBD2 matching 7 bases. The CDR3 consists of 15 residues. V lost 0 bases and J lost 3; bases outside the gene matches: 3. The germline V gene encodes CDR1 SGHRS and CDR2 YFSETQ.

This chain links TRBV3-1 (or the pseudogene TRBV3-2) with TRBJ2-3; 14 positions agree with TRBD2. The CDR3 sequence is 19 residues long. Germline V lookup: CDR1 LGHDT, CDR2 YNNKEL (reference sequence). The trim removed 2 bases at V and 2 bases at J, leaving 9 bases unmatched. The CDR3 sequence is CASSQYGTSGGSTTDTQYF. CDR3 in DNA: TGTGCCAGCAGCCAATACGGGACTAGCGGGGGTTCCACCACAGATACGCAGTATTTT.

The chain couples TRBV6-5 to TRBJ1-5, with 8 bases matching TRBD1. J was trimmed by 6 bases and V by 0 bases; bases with no gene match: 7. There are 16 residues in the CDR3. The V gene's germline CDR1 is MNHEY and CDR2 SVGAGI. CDR3: CASSYSIQGVGQPQHF. The CDR3 DNA sequence: TGTGCCAGCAGTTACTCGATACAGGGGGTGGGTCAGCCCCAGCATTTT.

This sequence joins TRBV5-6 and TRBJ2-5, with TRBD1 as a possible D gene (5 bases). Germline V gene data show CDR1 as SGHDT and CDR2 as YYEEEE. There are 13 residues in the CDR3. The ends were cut back, 5 bases at V and 1 base at J, with 9 bases in the middle. The CDR3 sequence is CASSRGIQETQYF. CDR3 sequence (DNA): TGTGCCAGCAGTAGGGGAATCCAAGAGACCCAGTACTTC. The whole variable domain, filled in from reference TRBV5-6 and TRBJ2-5, reads DAGVTQSPTHLIKTRGQQVTLRCSPKSGHDTVSWYQQALGQGPQFIFQYYEEEERQRGNFPDRFSGHQFPNYSSELNVNALLLGDSALYLCASSRGIQETQYFGPGTRLLVL.

The CDR3 DNA sequence: TGCGCCAGCAGCCAATCCCCACAGGGTTACGAGCAGTACTTC. Amino acids: CASSQSPQGYEQYF. The chain joins TRBV4-1 to TRBJ2-7, with a possible D match to TRBD1 (6 bases). In germline, CDR1 is MGHRA, CDR2 YSYEKL. This CDR3 is built from 14 residues. V lost 2 bases and J lost 4, with 12 bases in between.

This sequence joins TRBV7-9 and TRBJ1-2; 7 nucleotides agree with TRBD1. CDR3 size: 14 residues. Germline-derived CDR1 and CDR2 are SEHNR and FQNEAQ (reference sequence). V gave up 7 bases and J gave up 4 bases; unmatched junction bases: 9. Here the CDR3 reads CASNNRGVSYGYTF. CDR3 in DNA: TGTGCCAGCAACAACAGGGGTGTGAGCTATGGCTACACCTTC.

The chain combines TRBV10-1 with TRBJ2-3, with 8 bases matching TRBD2. This CDR3 has 12 residues. Germline V gene data show CDR1 as WNHNN and CDR2 as SYGVQD (reference sequence). Losses at the gene ends were 1 base for V and 12 bases for J; bases not matched to a gene: 3. This CDR3 is CASSEFSGDQYF. The CDR3 coding sequence is TGCGCCAGCAGTGAGTTTAGCGGGGATCAGTATTTT.

V usage is TRBV27 and J usage is TRBJ2-3; tentative D call: TRBD2 (5 bases). V shed 0 bases and J shed 4 bases, with 8 bases lying between them. The CDR3 is 14 amino acids. The germline CDR1 and CDR2 sequences are MNHEY and SMNVEV (reference sequence). CDR3 amino acids: CASSLSLAPDTQYF. Written as DNA, the CDR3 is TGTGCCAGCAGTTTATCGCTAGCCCCAGATACGCAGTATTTT.

V usage is TRBV11-2 and J usage is TRBJ2-1, with 8 positions matching TRBD2. From germline, CDR1 is SGHAT and CDR2 FQNNGV. CDR3 size: 17 residues. Unmatched junction bases numbered 11, after V lost 4 bases and J lost 3 bases. The CDR3 nucleotides read TGTGCCAGCAGCTCCCCATCGCGGGGGGCTGTCTACAATGAGCAGTTCTTC. Translated: CASSSPSRGAVYNEQFF.

V and J are TRBV7-9 and TRBJ1-3; the D is unclear. This CDR3 is built from 12 residues. Trimming pared 1 base from V and 5 bases from J, leaving 3 bases between. In germline, CDR1 is SEHNR, CDR2 FQNEAQ (reference sequence). Here the CDR3 reads CASSLDRNTIYF. As DNA, the CDR3 is TGTGCCAGCAGCTTAGACAGAAACACCATATATTTT.

The chain uses TRBV6-2 or TRBV6-3 and TRBJ2-7; 9 bases line up with TRBD2. With 2 bases clipped from V and 7 bases from J, the junction kept 9 bases outside the gene matches. Germline loops: CDR1 MNHEY, CDR2 SVGEGT. The CDR3 is 15 amino acids. The DNA for the CDR3 is TGTGCCAGCAGTTACCAACTAGCGGGTTTGGGTGAGCAGTACTTC. Protein product: CASSYQLAGLGEQYF.

This sequence joins TRBV6-1 and TRBJ1-6, with D uncertain. The CDR3 has 17 amino acids. With 0 bases removed from V and 6 bases from J, the gap between germline ends came to 15 bases. Germline loops: CDR1 MNHNS, CDR2 SASEGT. DNA for the CDR3: TGTGCCAGCAGTGAAGCCCTGGCGAGGCTGGGTAATTCACCCCTCCACTTT. It yields the protein CASSEALARLGNSPLHF.

The rearrangement links TRBV10-2 to TRBJ1-1, with 9 bases identical to TRBD1. The CDR3 contains 18 residues. Trimming at V came to 6 bases and at J to 0 bases, leaving 14 bases not matched to a gene. The germline V gene has CDR1 WSHSY and CDR2 SAAADI. The CDR3 nucleotides are TGCGCCAGCAGCCGGGACAGGGCAGAGGTGGGGATGAACACTGAAGCTTTCTTT. It encodes CASSRDRAEVGMNTEAFF.

The chain joins TRBV12-3 or TRBV12-4 to TRBJ2-1; maybe TRBD2 (6 bases). CDR3 length equals 13 residues. V lost 9 bases to trimming and J lost 8 bases, with 17 bases between them. This chain's CDR3 is CASLAHLQDEQFF. For the CDR3, the DNA is TGTGCCAGTCTAGCGCACCTCCAAGATGAGCAGTTCTTC.

The V gene is TRBV4-1, the J gene TRBJ2-2; 14 positions match TRBD2. The CDR3 is made up of 18 amino acids. The germline gives CDR1 MGHRA, CDR2 YSYEKL. Trimming at V came to 2 bases and at J to 7 bases, leaving 9 bases not matched to a gene. The CDR3 sequence: CASSQRGTSGGLVGELFF. CDR3 coding DNA: TGCGCCAGCAGCCAAAGAGGGACTAGCGGGGGACTGGTCGGGGAGCTGTTTTTT.